This T cell receptor (beta chain) came from a study of regulatory T cells in long-lasting Graves disease. According to the study, TCR beta libraries were built with iRepertoire HTBI primers and CDR3-region Arm-PCR. Each CDR3 protein is one row after TCRdb ran MiXCR on the multiplex PCR reads. Here the sample spans hundreds of thousands of distinct CDR3 sequences, about 16% being singletons. At least ten counts were recorded for this clonotype. Germline lookup yields CDR1 SGHAT and CDR2 FQNNGV. This CDR3 contains 14 residues. V was shortened by 0 bases and J by 3 bases, with 7 bases between the two germline ends. The sample's time point: newly diagnosed GD, antithyroid drugs for less than 3 months. From PBMCs, RNA was extracted and then used to make the TCR library. The sample was also reused in another study, on T cells in Graves' hyperthyroidism and ophthalmopathy. From that report: In simple terms, a model built on 13 V-J features told ophthalmopathy apart from stable hyperthyroidism. The model's output predicted ophthalmopathy at a median of 6.5 months prior to onset.

The chain couples TRBV11-2 to TRBJ2-3; perhaps TRBD2 as D (6 bases). This TCR was sampled from a woman in her 30s with Graves disease. The material sequenced was peripheral blood mononuclear cells (PBMCs), taken at new diagnosis, from a patient treated with antithyroid drugs. Here the CDR3 reads CASSLDGGTDTQYF. CDR3 DNA: TGTGCCAGCAGCTTAGACGGGGGAACAGATACGCAGTATTTT.